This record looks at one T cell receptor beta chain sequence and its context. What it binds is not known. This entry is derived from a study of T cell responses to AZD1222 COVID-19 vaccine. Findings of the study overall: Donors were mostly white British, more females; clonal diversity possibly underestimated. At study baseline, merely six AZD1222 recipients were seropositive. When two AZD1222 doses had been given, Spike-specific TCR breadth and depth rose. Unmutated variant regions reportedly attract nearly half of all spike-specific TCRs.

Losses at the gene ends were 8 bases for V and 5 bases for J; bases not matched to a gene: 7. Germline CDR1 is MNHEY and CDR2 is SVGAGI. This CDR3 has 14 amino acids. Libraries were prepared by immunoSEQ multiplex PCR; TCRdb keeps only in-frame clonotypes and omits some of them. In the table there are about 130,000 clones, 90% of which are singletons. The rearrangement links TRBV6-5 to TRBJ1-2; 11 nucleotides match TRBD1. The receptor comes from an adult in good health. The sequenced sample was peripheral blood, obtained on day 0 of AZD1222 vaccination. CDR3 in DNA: TGTGCCAGCCTTTTGGACAGGGGGCGTTATGGCTACACCTTC. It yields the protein CASLLDRGRYGYTF.